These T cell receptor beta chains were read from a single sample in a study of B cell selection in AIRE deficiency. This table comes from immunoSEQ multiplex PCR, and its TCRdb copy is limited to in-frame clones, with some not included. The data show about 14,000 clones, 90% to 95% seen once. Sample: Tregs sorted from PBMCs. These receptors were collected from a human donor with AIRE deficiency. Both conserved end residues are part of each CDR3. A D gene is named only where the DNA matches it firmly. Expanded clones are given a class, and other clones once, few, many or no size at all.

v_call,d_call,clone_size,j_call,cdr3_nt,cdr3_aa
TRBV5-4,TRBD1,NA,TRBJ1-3,TGTGCCAGCAGCTTGTCCACAGGGGTTGGAAACACCATATATTTT,CASSLSTGVGNTIYF
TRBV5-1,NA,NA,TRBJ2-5,TGCGCCAGCAGTGGCGGCACAAGGTACCAAGAGACCCAGTACTTC,CASSGGTRYQETQYF
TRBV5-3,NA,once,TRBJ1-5,TGTGCCAGCAGCTTGAACAATCAGCCCCAGCATTTT,CASSLNNQPQHF
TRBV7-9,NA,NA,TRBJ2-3,TGTGCCAGCAGCTTAGTTCTGGGACAAACGCAGTATTTT,CASSLVLGQTQYF
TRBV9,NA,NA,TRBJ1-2,TGTGCCAGCAGCGTAGTGTCAGGAGAGGGCTATGGCTACACCTTC,CASSVVSGEGYGYTF
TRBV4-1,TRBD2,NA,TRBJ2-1,TGCGCCAGCAGCCAAGCCAAAGTAGCGGGAGCTGATCGTGGTGAGCAGTTCTTC,CASSQAKVAGADRGEQFF
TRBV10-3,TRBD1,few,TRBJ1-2,TGTGCCATTACGGGACAGGGCTATGGCTACACCTTC,CAITGQGYGYTF
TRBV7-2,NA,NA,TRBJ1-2,TGTGCCAGCAGCTTCTCTGGTAAAGGGGGCTATGGCTACACCTTC,CASSFSGKGGYGYTF
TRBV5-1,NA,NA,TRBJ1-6,TGCGCCAGCAGCTTGATGGGCCCAAGCTCCTATAATTCACCCCTCCACTTT,CASSLMGPSSYNSPLHF
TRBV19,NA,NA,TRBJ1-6,TGTGCCAGTAGTGAGGGCCTGAGATCACCCCTCCACTTT,CASSEGLRSPLHF
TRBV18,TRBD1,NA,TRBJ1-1,TGTGCCAGCTCCCCCACAGGGGGCTGGGCTGAAGCTTTCTTT,CASSPTGGWAEAFF